A selection of T cell receptor beta chains follows, all from one sample in a study of T cell responses to AZD1222 COVID-19 vaccine. Measured with immunoSEQ multiplex PCR; TCRdb has only the in-frame clones, and not every one. The sample lists about 88,000 clones, 90% occurring once. The specimen was peripheral blood, collected 28 days after the second AZD1222 dose. The source of these receptors is an adult who received the AZD1222 COVID-19 vaccine. The CDR3 runs from the conserved cysteine through the conserved F or W. D genes are given only for firm matches. Size is omitted from some rows. Given values are once, few, many or a class for expanded clones.

D: TRBD1; length: 17; V: TRBV3-1/TRBV3-2; J: TRBJ1-6; size: .; DNA: TGTGCCAGCAGCCACTATGGAGGGACAGGGGAAAATTCACCCCTCCACTTT; CDR3: CASSHYGGTGENSPLHF
D: .; length: 15; V: TRBV2; J: TRBJ1-6; size: .; DNA: TGTGCCAGCAGTGAACGAGGCCTAGACAATTCACCCCTCCACTTT; CDR3: CASSERGLDNSPLHF
D: .; length: 13; V: TRBV15; J: TRBJ1-3; size: .; DNA: TGTGCCACCAGCAGAGATACTGGAAACACCATATATTTT; CDR3: CATSRDTGNTIYF
D: TRBD2; length: 16; V: TRBV3-1/TRBV3-2; J: TRBJ2-5; size: .; DNA: TGTGCCAGCAGCCCGGGACTAGCGGGGGGTCAAGAGACCCAGTACTTC; CDR3: CASSPGLAGGQETQYF
D: .; length: 13; V: TRBV19; J: TRBJ1-4; size: .; DNA: TGTGCCAGTAGTATATTGCCCCAGGAAAAACTGTTTTTT; CDR3: CASSILPQEKLFF
D: TRBD1; length: 15; V: TRBV28; J: TRBJ2-5; size: once; DNA: TGTGCCAGCGAGAAACCCCCAGGGGGCCGAGAGACCCAGTACTTC; CDR3: CASEKPPGGRETQYF
D: .; length: 14; V: TRBV9; J: TRBJ1-2; size: .; DNA: TGTGCCAGCAGCCCCCAAAGCGGAAGTTATGGCTACACCTTC; CDR3: CASSPQSGSYGYTF
D: TRBD1; length: 19; V: TRBV5-5; J: TRBJ1-6; size: .; DNA: TGTGCCAGCAGCTTGGCTCAGACGGCAGGGGGTTCCTATAATTCACCCCTCCACTTT; CDR3: CASSLAQTAGGSYNSPLHF
D: .; length: 14; V: TRBV6-2/TRBV6-3; J: TRBJ1-5; size: .; DNA: TGTGCCAGCAGCAAAGCCGTGGTAAATCAGCCCCAGCATTTT; CDR3: CASSKAVVNQPQHF
D: TRBD1; length: 15; V: TRBV5-1; J: TRBJ1-6; size: .; DNA: TGCGCCAGCAGCACAGGGACAGGGTTAAATTCACCCCTCCACTTT; CDR3: CASSTGTGLNSPLHF
D: .; length: 13; V: TRBV18; J: TRBJ1-5; size: .; DNA: TGTGCCAGCTCCCAGGGTGAGAATCAGCCCCAGCATTTT; CDR3: CASSQGENQPQHF
D: TRBD1; length: 15; V: TRBV5-4; J: TRBJ2-2; size: .; DNA: TGTGCCAGCAGCTTACAGGGGCCCGGGACCGGGGAGCTGTTTTTT; CDR3: CASSLQGPGTGELFF
D: .; length: 19; V: TRBV5-4; J: TRBJ1-3; size: .; DNA: TGTGCCAGCAGCAACGACCCTAACTCGGGGGGCGCGACCGGAAACACCATATATTTT; CDR3: CASSNDPNSGGATGNTIYF
D: .; length: 16; V: TRBV4-2; J: TRBJ1-2; size: .; DNA: TGTGCCAGCAGCCAAGAACTGGGCAGACCGCTCTATGGCTACACCTTC; CDR3: CASSQELGRPLYGYTF
D: .; length: 15; V: TRBV7-9; J: TRBJ2-5; size: .; DNA: TGTGCCAGCAGCCCCAGGACCGGGCTACGAGAGACCCAGTACTTC; CDR3: CASSPRTGLRETQYF
D: TRBD2; length: 18; V: TRBV5-1; J: TRBJ2-7; size: .; DNA: TGCGCCAGCAGCTTGGCCGAGATAGCGGGGTTGGAGCTATACGAGCAGTACTTC; CDR3: CASSLAEIAGLELYEQYF
D: .; length: 16; V: TRBV11-2; J: TRBJ1-2; size: few; DNA: TGTGCCAGCAGCTTAACAAGTAGGACCGCGAACTATGGCTACACCTTC; CDR3: CASSLTSRTANYGYTF
D: TRBD1; length: 15; V: TRBV5-1; J: TRBJ1-1; size: .; DNA: TGCGCCAGCAGCTTGGTCCCAGGGGGCAATACTGAAGCTTTCTTT; CDR3: CASSLVPGGNTEAFF
D: .; length: 15; V: TRBV7-2; J: TRBJ1-6; size: .; DNA: TGTGCCAGCAGCTTGAGCAGGGGTAATAATTCACCCCTCCACTTT; CDR3: CASSLSRGNNSPLHF
D: .; length: 14; V: TRBV7-9; J: TRBJ1-3; size: few; DNA: TGTGCCAGCAGCTTAGGGGGTGCTGGAAACACCATATATTTT; CDR3: CASSLGGAGNTIYF
D: TRBD2; length: 16; V: TRBV5-4; J: TRBJ2-1; size: .; DNA: TGTGCCAGCAGCTCCCCGCTAGCGGGGTCCTACAATGAGCAGTTCTTC; CDR3: CASSSPLAGSYNEQFF
D: TRBD1; length: 15; V: TRBV6-5; J: TRBJ1-5; size: .; DNA: TGTGCCAGCAGCCACAGGGGGAATAGCAATCAGCCCCAGCATTTT; CDR3: CASSHRGNSNQPQHF
D: .; length: 17; V: TRBV5-1; J: TRBJ2-6; size: .; DNA: TGCGCCAGCAGCTTGGTGGGCCTAAGGGCCGGGGCCAACGTCCTGACTTTC; CDR3: CASSLVGLRAGANVLTF
D: TRBD1; length: 14; V: TRBV19; J: TRBJ1-1; size: .; DNA: TGTGCCAGTAGTATTGGGACAGGGGACACTGAAGCTTTCTTT; CDR3: CASSIGTGDTEAFF
D: TRBD1; length: 14; V: TRBV7-9; J: TRBJ1-6; size: .; DNA: TGTGCCAGCAGCTTAAGTACAGGGGGATCACCCCTCCACTTT; CDR3: CASSLSTGGSPLHF
D: .; length: 14; V: TRBV4-1; J: TRBJ1-5; size: once; DNA: TGCGCCAGCAGCCAATCCCGGGGGGATCAGCCCCAGCATTTT; CDR3: CASSQSRGDQPQHF
D: TRBD1; length: 14; V: TRBV19; J: TRBJ2-7; size: .; DNA: TGTGCCAGTAGCAAGGGCTCCGACAGGGGCGAACAGTACTTC; CDR3: CASSKGSDRGEQYF
D: .; length: 15; V: TRBV18; J: TRBJ1-5; size: few; DNA: TGTGCCAGCTCAATACAGGGCCTCAGCAATCAGCCCCAGCATTTT; CDR3: CASSIQGLSNQPQHF
D: .; length: 12; V: TRBV25-1; J: TRBJ2-7; size: .; DNA: TGTGCCAGCAGTGTCGAGGGCCCCGAGCAGTACTTC; CDR3: CASSVEGPEQYF
D: TRBD1; length: 13; V: TRBV6-5; J: TRBJ1-2; size: once; DNA: TGTGCCAGCAGGCCGGGACAGGGACAAGGCAACACCTTC; CDR3: CASRPGQGQGNTF